Each of the 20 T cell receptor beta chains below was sequenced from the same sample in a study of shared clonotypes between healthy human individuals. Some clones are missing from TCRdb's copy, which holds only in-frame ones; the method was immunoSEQ multiplex PCR. The sample consists of roughly 2.1 million clones, 93% of them appearing once. Naive CD8 cells lacked CD45RO, underwent positive selection for CCR7 and left out terminally differentiated effector memory CD45RA+ cells. The sample was naive CD8+ T cells from PBMCs. These receptor sequences come from a man aged 18 to 29 in good health. Some clones in this sample may be carry-over from other donors' samples.

This clone was recorded only once. V and J are TRBV7-2 and TRBJ1-1; D is unclear. CDR1 SGHTA and CDR2 FQGNSA come from the germline V gene. Deletions cut 0 bases from V and 0 bases from J, with 8 bases between. This CDR3 region has 15 residues. CDR3 protein: CASSLAGGMNTEAFF. In DNA, the CDR3 is TGTGCCAGCAGCTTAGCTGGAGGTATGAACACTGAAGCTTTCTTT.

J is TRBJ2-3 and V is TRBV11-2; maybe TRBD2 (6 bases). Germline V gene lookup returns CDR1 SGHAT and CDR2 FQNNGV. The CDR3 is 16 amino acids. The V and J ends lost 4 bases and 1 base respectively, with 15 bases between them. The CDR3 DNA sequence: TGTGCCAGCAGCTCTAGTCCGGGAGTCGGCACAGATACGCAGTATTTT. This codes for CASSSSPGVGTDTQYF.

The genes are TRBV4-1 and TRBJ2-7; 8 nucleotides align to TRBD2. The ends lost 1 base at V and 4 bases at J; junction bases unmatched: 18. This CDR3 spans 19 amino acids. Germline V gene sequence: CDR1 MGHRA, CDR2 YSYEKL. This CDR3 is CASSQGATLPGGRTYEQYF. In DNA, the CDR3 is TGCGCCAGCAGCCAAGGCGCAACCCTCCCGGGGGGGAGAACGTACGAGCAGTACTTC.

The chain carries TRBV28 and TRBJ1-1; no reliable D call. There are 18 residues in the CDR3. Germline V gene sequence: CDR1 MDHEN, CDR2 SYDVKM. Trimming left V 2 bases short and J 2 bases short, with 21 bases between. CDR3 DNA sequence: TGTGCCAGCAGTTTAATCCCCGGACTCTTCCCAATAAACACTGAAGCTTTCTTT. This translates into CASSLIPGLFPINTEAFF.

The chain joins TRBV9 to TRBJ2-6; the D call may be TRBD1 or TRBD2 (5 bases each). Per germline, CDR1 SGDLS and CDR2 YYNGEE. The CDR3 is 15 amino acids. Trimming pared 7 bases from V and 3 bases from J, leaving 14 bases between. Written as DNA, the CDR3 is TGTGCCAGCGGGGGACGCCGTCTTGGGGCCAACGTCCTGACTTTC. Its translation is CASGGRRLGANVLTF.

The rearrangement uses TRBV15 and TRBJ1-3; D gene uncertain. Germline CDR1 is LNHNV and CDR2 is YYDKDF (reference sequence). The CDR3 has 17 amino acids. V lost 0 bases and J lost 1, with 13 bases in between. In DNA form, the CDR3 reads TGTGCCACCAGCAGAGAGTGGACTCAACTTTCTGGAAACACCATATATTTT. Its protein product is CATSREWTQLSGNTIYF.

The V call is TRBV5-8, the J call TRBJ1-1, with 10 bases fitting TRBD1. V was pared by 5 bases and J by 2 bases, with 6 bases of the junction left unmatched. Germline loops: CDR1 SGHTS, CDR2 YDEGEE. The CDR3 has 15 residues. Written as DNA, the CDR3 is TGTGCCAGCAGAGACAGGGGGCTGTCTAACACTGAAGCTTTCTTT. Translated, it gives CASRDRGLSNTEAFF.

The rearrangement links TRBV16 to TRBJ1-4; D is possibly TRBD1 (5 bases). The CDR3 has 14 residues. Germline V CDR1 and CDR2: KGHSY, FQNENV. V lost 4 bases, J lost 7 bases, and 13 bases lay in between. The CDR3 loop is CASSPRALGEKLFF. DNA for the CDR3: TGTGCCAGCAGCCCCAGGGCTCTCGGTGAAAAACTGTTTTTT. Full variable domain (missing parts from reference TRBV16 and TRBJ1-4): GEEVAQTPKHLVRGEGQKAKLYCAPIKGHSYVFWYQQVLKNEFKFLISFQNENVFDETGMPKERFSAKCLPNSPCSLEIQATKLEDSAVYFCASSPRALGEKLFFGSGTQLSVL.

The chain couples TRBV5-1 to TRBJ1-1; D is unclear. Trimming removed 4 bases at V and 0 bases at J, with 22 bases between. Germline V lookup: CDR1 SGHRS, CDR2 YFSETQ. The CDR3 sequence is 18 residues long. CDR3 region: CASSPYPGGVFMNTEAFF. The CDR3 bases are TGCGCCAGCAGCCCTTACCCCGGTGGGGTCTTCATGAACACTGAAGCTTTCTTT.

The CDR3 reads CASSEGQGIPEAFF. CDR3 nucleotide sequence: TGTGCCAGCAGCGAGGGACAGGGGATCCCTGAAGCTTTCTTT. This chain uses TRBV5-6 with TRBJ1-1; 10 bases match TRBD1. This CDR3 is built from 14 residues. With V trimmed by 4 bases and J by 6 bases, 6 bases remained unmatched. The germline gives CDR1 SGHDT, CDR2 YYEEEE.

CDR3 nucleotide sequence: TGCGCCAGCAGCCAAGATGGGCCGGGACAGGATCAGCCCCAGCATTTT. Translating gives CASSQDGPGQDQPQHF. This chain connects TRBV4-1 to TRBJ1-5; TRBD1 agrees at 8 bases. Germline loops: CDR1 MGHRA, CDR2 YSYEKL. Trimming at V came to 0 bases and at J to 5 bases, leaving 6 bases not matched to a gene. This CDR3 region has 16 residues.

The chain uses TRBV7-2 and TRBJ1-2; no firm D call. Trimming pared 2 bases from V and 5 bases from J, leaving 9 bases between. The CDR3 loop spans 13 amino acids. The V gene's germline CDR1 is SGHTA and CDR2 FQGNSA. CDR3 loop: CASSLTGSYGYTF. DNA of the CDR3: TGTGCCAGCAGCTTAACTGGGTCTTATGGCTACACCTTC.

This rearrangement joins TRBV10-3 to TRBJ2-5; D is ambiguous. In germline, CDR1 is ENHRY, CDR2 SYGVKD. This CDR3 is built from 15 residues. Trimming pared 3 bases from V and 4 bases from J, leaving 15 bases between. This chain's CDR3 is CAISEVGGTRETQYF. The CDR3 DNA reads TGTGCCATCAGTGAAGTAGGTGGAACGAGAGAGACCCAGTACTTC.

The rearrangement uses TRBV27 and TRBJ2-1; 8 bases line up with TRBD1. Trimming took 5 bases from V and 2 from J; bases not matched to a gene: 5. In germline, CDR1 is MNHEY, CDR2 SMNVEV (reference sequence). CDR3 length equals 15 residues. The CDR3 spells CASSHQGAPYNEQFF. The DNA for the CDR3 is TGTGCCAGCAGTCATCAGGGGGCCCCCTACAATGAGCAGTTCTTC.

Notes on this clone: At the DNA level, this CDR3 is encoded by other sequences in the same sample as well. V usage is TRBV5-4 and J usage is TRBJ2-7; 7 nucleotides line up with TRBD1. Germline V gene data show CDR1 as SGHNT and CDR2 as YYREEE (reference sequence). The CDR3 covers 13 residues. J lost 2 bases, V lost 3 bases, and 2 bases had no gene match. CDR3 region: CASSWDRTYEQYF. The CDR3, as DNA: TGTGCCAGCAGCTGGGACAGAACCTACGAGCAGTACTTC.

The chain joins TRBV6-1 to TRBJ1-2, with unresolved D. The germline V and J ends were trimmed by 10 bases and 4 bases, with 19 bases remaining between them. The CDR3 consists of 14 residues. CDR1 is MNHNS, CDR2 SASEGT, per germline. CDR3 nucleotide sequence: TGTGCCATTCACGCCGGGCCTGAGGGCTATGGCTACACCTTC. Its protein product is CAIHAGPEGYGYTF.

This rearrangement joins TRBV7-9 to TRBJ2-6, with D uncertain. Germline V gene sequence: CDR1 SEHNR, CDR2 FQNEAQ (reference sequence). This CDR3 comprises 15 residues. The germline V and J ends were trimmed by 1 base and 0 bases, with 4 bases remaining between them. The CDR3 sequence: CASSLVSSGANVLTF. The CDR3 region has the DNA TGTGCCAGCAGCTTAGTTAGCTCTGGGGCCAACGTCCTGACTTTC.

The chain couples TRBV4-3 to TRBJ2-1, with 8 bases fitting TRBD2. Germline V gene sequence: CDR1 LGHNA, CDR2 YSLEER. The CDR3 length is 18 residues. The V segment lost 0 bases and the J segment 0 bases; nucleotides outside the gene matches: 7. The CDR3 nucleotides are TGCGCCAGCAGCCAAGAACCCGTAGCGGGGAGCTCCTACAATGAGCAGTTCTTC. It codes for CASSQEPVAGSSYNEQFF.

CDR3 sequence: CASSFRLLPHEQYF. The DNA for the CDR3 is TGTGCCAGCAGTTTTCGTTTACTACCCCACGAGCAGTACTTC. The chain links TRBV28 to TRBJ2-7; no definite D call. The germline CDR1 and CDR2 sequences are MDHEN and SYDVKM. The germline V and J ends were trimmed by 3 bases and 5 bases, with 14 bases remaining between them. This CDR3 has 14 residues.

V and J are TRBV19 and TRBJ2-3, with a weak D call TRBD2 (6 bases). This CDR3 comprises 15 residues. Germline loops: CDR1 LNHDA, CDR2 SQIVND (reference sequence). V dropped 3 bases and J dropped 4 bases, with 14 bases sitting between them. The CDR3 here is CASSIPRGTPDTQYF. The DNA of the CDR3 is TGTGCCAGTAGTATTCCTCGCGGGACTCCAGATACGCAGTATTTT.